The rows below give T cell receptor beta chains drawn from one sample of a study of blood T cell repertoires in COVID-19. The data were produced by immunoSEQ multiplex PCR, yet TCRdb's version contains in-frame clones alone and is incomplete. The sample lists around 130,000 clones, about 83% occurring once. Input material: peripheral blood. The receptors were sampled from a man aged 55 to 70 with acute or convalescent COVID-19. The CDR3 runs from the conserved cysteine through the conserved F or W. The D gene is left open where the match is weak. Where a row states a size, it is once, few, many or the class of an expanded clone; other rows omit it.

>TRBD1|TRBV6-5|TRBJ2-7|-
CASSSTGGPSYEQYF
TGTGCCAGCAGTTCCACAGGGGGCCCATCCTACGAGCAGTACTTC
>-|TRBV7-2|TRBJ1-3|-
CASSLGPRRGNTIYF
TGTGCCAGCAGCTTAGGCCCAAGGAGAGGAAACACCATATATTTT
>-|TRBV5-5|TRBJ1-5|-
CASSLWEGNQPQHF
TGTGCCAGCAGCTTGTGGGAGGGCAATCAGCCCCAGCATTTT
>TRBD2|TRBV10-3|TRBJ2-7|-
CAIRATSGPYSEQYF
TGTGCCATCAGGGCCACTAGCGGGCCCTACAGCGAGCAGTACTTC
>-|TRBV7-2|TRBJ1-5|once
CASSFGGNQPQHF
TGTGCCAGCAGCTTCGGGGGTAATCAGCCCCAGCATTTT
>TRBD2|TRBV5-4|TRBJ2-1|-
CASSSTLAGENEQFF
TGTGCCAGCAGCTCCACCTTGGCGGGAGAGAATGAGCAGTTCTTC
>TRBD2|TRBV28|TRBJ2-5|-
CASKSAGVIETQYF
TGTGCCAGCAAATCGGCGGGAGTGATAGAGACCCAGTACTTC
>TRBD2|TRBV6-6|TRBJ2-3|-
CASSPSGMGDTQYF
TGTGCCAGCAGTCCTAGCGGGATGGGAGATACGCAGTATTTT
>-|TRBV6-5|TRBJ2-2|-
CASRPNQGKTGELFF
TGTGCCAGCAGGCCCAACCAGGGGAAAACCGGGGAGCTGTTTTTT
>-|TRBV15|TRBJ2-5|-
CATSRDRSQETQYF
TGTGCCACCAGCAGAGACAGGTCCCAAGAGACCCAGTACTTC
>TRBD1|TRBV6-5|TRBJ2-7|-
CASSPGQSSYEQYF
TGTGCCAGCAGTCCGGGACAGAGCTCCTACGAGCAGTACTTC
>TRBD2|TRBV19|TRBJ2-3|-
CASSIQSAGGPGDTQYF
TGTGCCAGTAGTATACAGTCAGCGGGAGGGCCGGGAGATACGCAGTATTTT
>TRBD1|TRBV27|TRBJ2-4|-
CASSPRGQVDIQYF
TGTGCCAGCAGTCCAAGGGGGCAGGTGGACATTCAGTACTTC
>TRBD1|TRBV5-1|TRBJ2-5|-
CASSPGTGGHIGEAQYF
TGCGCCAGCAGCCCCGGGACAGGGGGCCACATAGGAGAGGCCCAGTACTTC
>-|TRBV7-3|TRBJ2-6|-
CASSQSGAGANVLTF
TGTGCCAGCAGCCAATCAGGGGCTGGGGCCAACGTCCTGACTTTC
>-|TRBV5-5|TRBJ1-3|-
CASSSTADSGNTIYF
TGTGCCAGCAGCTCGACAGCAGACTCTGGAAACACCATATATTTT
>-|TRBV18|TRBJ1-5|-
CASQSSGGNQPQHF
TGTGCCAGCCAATCAAGCGGGGGAAATCAGCCCCAGCATTTT
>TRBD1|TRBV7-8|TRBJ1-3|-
CASSLDQGALGNTIYF
TGTGCCAGCAGCTTGGATCAGGGGGCCCTGGGAAACACCATATATTTT
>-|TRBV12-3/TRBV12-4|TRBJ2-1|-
CASSLQVYNEQFF
TGTGCCAGCAGCTTACAGGTCTACAATGAGCAGTTCTTC
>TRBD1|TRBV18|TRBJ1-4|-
CASSSTAGTVNEKLFF
TGTGCCAGCTCATCTACCGCCGGGACAGTTAATGAAAAACTGTTTTTT
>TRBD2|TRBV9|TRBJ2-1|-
CASSLAGGLGEQFF
TGTGCCAGCTCCCTAGCGGGAGGGTTGGGCGAGCAGTTCTTC
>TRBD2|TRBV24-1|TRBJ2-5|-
CATPTSGRQETQYF
TGTGCCACCCCCACTAGCGGGAGACAAGAGACCCAGTACTTC